The rows below give T cell receptor beta chains drawn from one sample of a study of Ad26.COV2.S vaccination and SARS-CoV-2 variants. The method was immunoSEQ multiplex PCR; TCRdb's version includes in-frame clones alone and lacks a portion of them. Seen here are about 370,000 clones, around nine tenths observed once, and the top ten hold roughly 3.5%. The sample in question was peripheral blood, obtained in a trial of Ad26.COV2.S vaccine versus placebo. These receptors all stem from a person aged 18-65 years who received the Ad26.COV2.S COVID-19 vaccine or a placebo. CDR3s include the opening cysteine and the closing phenylalanine or tryptophan. Fields, in order: J gene, clone size, D gene, V gene, CDR3 DNA, CDR3 protein. D genes are given only for firm matches. A clone size is listed for some rows: how often the clone was seen (once, few, many), or a class if it is expanded.

J: TRBJ2-5
size: -
D: -
V: TRBV2
DNA: TGTGCCAGCAGTGGGGCCCGGGGGGAGACCCAGTACTTC
CDR3: CASSGARGETQYF

J: TRBJ1-2
size: once
D: -
V: TRBV5-1
DNA: TGCGCCAGCAGCCCTAAGGTGGAATATGGCTACACCTTC
CDR3: CASSPKVEYGYTF

J: TRBJ1-2
size: -
D: -
V: TRBV18
DNA: TGTGCCAGCTCACCCTGGGCGGGAACTGGCTACACCTTC
CDR3: CASSPWAGTGYTF

J: TRBJ1-5
size: -
D: -
V: TRBV10-2
DNA: TGCGCCAGCAGTGATAAGGGAGGGGGCAATCAGCCCCAGCATTTT
CDR3: CASSDKGGGNQPQHF

J: TRBJ2-7
size: -
D: TRBD2
V: TRBV29-1
DNA: TGCAGCGTTGAAGTCTGGGCGGGAGGGGGGCAGTACTTC
CDR3: CSVEVWAGGGQYF

J: TRBJ1-2
size: -
D: -
V: TRBV10-3
DNA: TGTGCCATCAGTGAGTCGGGAGTAGGGGGTGGCGGCTACACCTTC
CDR3: CAISESGVGGGGYTF

J: TRBJ1-1
size: -
D: TRBD1
V: TRBV29-1
DNA: TGCAGCGTTGGCCGGACAGGCGGCACTGAAGCTTTCTTT
CDR3: CSVGRTGGTEAFF

J: TRBJ1-6
size: few
D: TRBD1
V: TRBV5-5
DNA: TGTGCCAGCAGCCGGGACAGGGGATGGTCCCTCCACTTT
CDR3: CASSRDRGWSLHF

J: TRBJ1-1
size: -
D: TRBD1
V: TRBV28
DNA: TGTGCCAGCAGCCGAAGACAGGGGGCGCGAAGGGCGGCTGAAGCTTTCTTT
CDR3: CASSRRQGARRAAEAFF

J: TRBJ1-1
size: -
D: -
V: TRBV3-1/TRBV3-2
DNA: TGTGCCAGCAGCCAAGAGGGTAAAACTGAAGCTTTCTTT
CDR3: CASSQEGKTEAFF

J: TRBJ2-7
size: -
D: TRBD2
V: TRBV7-8
DNA: TGTGCCAGCAGCTTAGTAGCTAGCGGGGGGGTAATCCCCTACGAGCAGTACTTC
CDR3: CASSLVASGGVIPYEQYF

J: TRBJ1-5
size: -
D: -
V: TRBV7-8
DNA: TGTGCCAGCAGCTTAGGGGGTTGGGGCAATCAGCCCCAGCATTTT
CDR3: CASSLGGWGNQPQHF

J: TRBJ2-5
size: -
D: -
V: TRBV7-6
DNA: TGTGCCAGCAGCTTAGGCCCAGGGTTCACCGAGACCCAGTACTTC
CDR3: CASSLGPGFTETQYF

J: TRBJ1-1
size: once
D: -
V: TRBV5-1
DNA: TGCGCCAGCAGCCAAGAAGGAAGCAACACTGAAGCTTTCTTT
CDR3: CASSQEGSNTEAFF

J: TRBJ1-1
size: -
D: -
V: TRBV5-6
DNA: TGTGCCAGCAAACTAACGGCGGGGGGCGAGAACACTGAAGCTTTCTTT
CDR3: CASKLTAGGENTEAFF

J: TRBJ1-6
size: few
D: TRBD1
V: TRBV10-3
DNA: TGTGCCATCAGTGTAGACAGGGCTAATTCACCCCTCCACTTT
CDR3: CAISVDRANSPLHF

J: TRBJ2-1
size: -
D: -
V: TRBV14
DNA: TGTGCCAGCAGCCAAGACCCTGCGACTAGGTACAATGAGCAGTTCTTC
CDR3: CASSQDPATRYNEQFF

J: TRBJ1-2
size: -
D: TRBD1
V: TRBV5-3
DNA: TGTGCCAGAACGACAACCCGGGACAGGGTTAACTATGGCTACACCTTC
CDR3: CARTTTRDRVNYGYTF

J: TRBJ2-2
size: -
D: -
V: TRBV2
DNA: TGTGCCAGCAGTGAACAGGGAGCCGGGGAGCTGTTTTTT
CDR3: CASSEQGAGELFF

J: TRBJ2-3
size: -
D: -
V: TRBV11-2
DNA: TGTGCCAGCAGCTTAAGGGGAACCCAGACCTGGGGTAGCACAGATACGCAGTATTTT
CDR3: CASSLRGTQTWGSTDTQYF

J: TRBJ2-7
size: -
D: -
V: TRBV10-3
DNA: TGTGCCATCAGTGGGCCTCGGGGTTACGAGCAGTACTTC
CDR3: CAISGPRGYEQYF

J: TRBJ1-2
size: -
D: TRBD1
V: TRBV19
DNA: TGTGCCAGTACCGCTACCTGGGACAGCCTCTATGGCTACACCTTC
CDR3: CASTATWDSLYGYTF

J: TRBJ1-5
size: -
D: -
V: TRBV15
DNA: TGTGCCACCAGCAGAGAGGGGGAAAGGGGGCAGCATTTT
CDR3: CATSREGERGQHF

J: TRBJ1-1
size: -
D: -
V: TRBV19
DNA: TGTGCCAGTAGTATCGGGGGGACGACTTGGACTGAAGCTTTCTTT
CDR3: CASSIGGTTWTEAFF

J: TRBJ2-2
size: -
D: TRBD2
V: TRBV5-1
DNA: TGCGCCAGCAGACCTCTAGCGGGGAACACCGGGGAGCTGTTTTTT
CDR3: CASRPLAGNTGELFF

J: TRBJ2-7
size: -
D: TRBD2
V: TRBV5-1
DNA: TGCGCCAGCAGCTTGGCCGCTAGCGGGGATACCTACGAGCAGTACTTC
CDR3: CASSLAASGDTYEQYF

J: TRBJ2-7
size: -
D: -
V: TRBV3-1/TRBV3-2
DNA: TGTGCCAGCAGCAACCCAGGGCGGTCCTACGAGCAGTACTTC
CDR3: CASSNPGRSYEQYF

J: TRBJ1-3
size: -
D: TRBD1
V: TRBV5-6
DNA: TGTGCCAGCAGCTTCGGCAGGGGGTTCTCTGGAAACACCATATATTTT
CDR3: CASSFGRGFSGNTIYF

J: TRBJ1-4
size: -
D: -
V: TRBV6-1
DNA: TGTGCCAGCAGTGAACTACAGGGATTTGAAAAACTGTTTTTT
CDR3: CASSELQGFEKLFF

J: TRBJ2-2
size: -
D: TRBD2
V: TRBV10-3
DNA: TGTGCCATCAGTGAATGGACTAGCACGAACACCGGGGAGCTGTTTTTT
CDR3: CAISEWTSTNTGELFF

J: TRBJ1-4
size: -
D: -
V: TRBV11-2
DNA: TGTGCCAGCAGCTCGGCGGATGAAAAACTGTTTTTT
CDR3: CASSSADEKLFF

J: TRBJ2-3
size: -
D: -
V: TRBV29-1
DNA: TGCAGCGTCCGACACACAGATACGCAGTATTTT
CDR3: CSVRHTDTQYF

J: TRBJ1-6
size: -
D: -
V: TRBV6-5
DNA: TGTGCCAGCACCCTGGTGGGCGATAATTCACCCCTCCACTTT
CDR3: CASTLVGDNSPLHF

J: TRBJ2-7
size: -
D: -
V: TRBV4-1
DNA: TGCGCCAGCAGCCGACCTGGACAGAGCTACGAGCAGTACTTC
CDR3: CASSRPGQSYEQYF

J: TRBJ1-1
size: -
D: -
V: TRBV5-1
DNA: TGCGCCAGCAGCTTAGCTCGGGGCCGCACTGAAGCTTTCTTT
CDR3: CASSLARGRTEAFF

J: TRBJ1-1
size: -
D: -
V: TRBV6-1
DNA: TGTGCCAGCAGTGAAGCGGGTCAGGGGCATGAAGCTTTCTTT
CDR3: CASSEAGQGHEAFF

J: TRBJ2-1
size: -
D: TRBD2
V: TRBV4-1
DNA: TGCGCCAGCAGCCAATTCGCTAGCGGGGGATCCGGGGGTGAGCAGTTCTTC
CDR3: CASSQFASGGSGGEQFF

J: TRBJ2-1
size: -
D: TRBD2
V: TRBV7-8
DNA: TGTGCCAGCAGCTTACCAATAGCGGGGGGGCTACACAATGAGCAGTTCTTC
CDR3: CASSLPIAGGLHNEQFF

J: TRBJ1-3
size: -
D: TRBD1
V: TRBV18
DNA: TGTGCCAGCTCACCAAGGACAGGGAAAATCGGAGGCTCTGGAAACACCATATATTTT
CDR3: CASSPRTGKIGGSGNTIYF

J: TRBJ2-7
size: -
D: TRBD1
V: TRBV7-2
DNA: TGTGCCAGCAGCTCGGCGGGGACAGGCTCCTACGAGCAGTACTTC
CDR3: CASSSAGTGSYEQYF

J: TRBJ1-4
size: -
D: TRBD1
V: TRBV27
DNA: TGTGCCAGCAGTCCAGGGGGAGAGAATGAAAAACTGTTTTTT
CDR3: CASSPGGENEKLFF

J: TRBJ2-2
size: -
D: -
V: TRBV6-5
DNA: TGTGCCAGCAGTTACTCAGGGGCCAGCACCGGGGAGCTGTTTTTT
CDR3: CASSYSGASTGELFF

J: TRBJ1-2
size: -
D: -
V: TRBV6-5
DNA: TGTGCCAGCAGTTCCTATGGGGATGGCTACACCTTC
CDR3: CASSSYGDGYTF

J: TRBJ1-6
size: -
D: -
V: TRBV5-1
DNA: TGCGCCAGCAGCTTGCAGCCAGGATCCTATAATTCACCCCTCCACTTT
CDR3: CASSLQPGSYNSPLHF

J: TRBJ1-5
size: once
D: -
V: TRBV10-3
DNA: TGTGCCACTAAACGGGACGGGGGTAGCAATCAGCCCCAGCATTTT
CDR3: CATKRDGGSNQPQHF

J: TRBJ1-3
size: -
D: TRBD1
V: TRBV30
DNA: TGTGCCTGGAGTGGGGGCAGGGGGACTGGAAACACCATATATTTT
CDR3: CAWSGGRGTGNTIYF

J: TRBJ1-2
size: -
D: -
V: TRBV19
DNA: TGTGCCAGTAGTATTAGTGCCTATGGCTACACCTTC
CDR3: CASSISAYGYTF

J: TRBJ1-2
size: -
D: -
V: TRBV30
DNA: TGTGCCTGGAGTGTATCGTCCCAGTATTCTGGCTACACCTTC
CDR3: CAWSVSSQYSGYTF

J: TRBJ2-5
size: -
D: -
V: TRBV3-1/TRBV3-2
DNA: TGTGCCAGCAGCCAAGACCGACCCCTTAGGGGGATGGTAGAGACCCAGTACTTC
CDR3: CASSQDRPLRGMVETQYF

J: TRBJ1-1
size: once
D: -
V: TRBV18
DNA: TGTGCCAGCTCACCTGGGCAGGGAGGGACTGAAGCTTTCTTT
CDR3: CASSPGQGGTEAFF

J: TRBJ1-3
size: -
D: -
V: TRBV28
DNA: TGTGCCAGCAGTTTTAACGAGGGCCGTTGGTCTGGAAACACCATATATTTT
CDR3: CASSFNEGRWSGNTIYF

J: TRBJ2-1
size: -
D: TRBD2
V: TRBV6-5
DNA: TGTGCCAGCAGTTACAGTGGGACTAGCGGATACAATGAGCAGTTCTTC
CDR3: CASSYSGTSGYNEQFF

J: TRBJ2-7
size: -
D: -
V: TRBV7-2
DNA: TGTGCCAGCAGCTTATTCGGAATAAGGGGAATATATGACGAGCAGTACTTC
CDR3: CASSLFGIRGIYDEQYF